This T cell receptor beta chain was identified in a study of blood T cell repertoires in COVID-19. Turning to the study itself: Spain, Italy and the United States supplied samples that represented acute and convalescent COVID-19. Sources were T cells, B-cell-depleted T cells, or PBMCs; the material itself was cDNA or gDNA.

Original handling: Amplification from reference gene primers served as the basis for estimated nucleated cell counts. Repertoires were generated with immunoSEQ multiplex PCR, while TCRdb's copy carries only in-frame clones and drops some. V and J calls and clone size are given by that table; D and trimming were obtained from the DNA. The data contain 250,000 or so clones, roughly 77% of them seen just once; the ten biggest clones take up about 3.5%. V lost 6 bases and J lost 15; bases outside the gene matches: 14. Germline lookup yields CDR1 WNHNN and CDR2 SYGVQD (reference sequence). This CDR3 comprises 14 residues.

This chain joins TRBV10-1 and TRBJ1-6; 7 bases fit TRBD1. Sequencing used peripheral blood. This TCR derives from a woman at least 80 years old with acute or convalescent COVID-19. The chain's CDR3 is CASSSGTAPIHLHF. Written as DNA, the CDR3 is TGCGCCAGCAGCTCCGGGACAGCGCCTATCCACCTCCACTTT.